This T cell receptor beta chain derives from a study of neurological immune-mediated disorders. The CDR3 length is 16 residues. The V end was cut by 0 bases, the J end by 6 bases, with 16 bases between. CDR1 and CDR2 from the germline V gene are SGHRS and YFSETQ. In this sample, this clonotype turned up many times. Its antigen is unidentified. Study results and caveats: The expanded clones of different subjects shared no CDR3 amino acid sequences (suggesting private repertoires in all groups). The greatest TCR clonal expansion occurred in HTLV-1-associated myelopathy and the least in multiple sclerosis, which fell below healthy controls.

The authors produced cDNA by 5'RACE using 10-nucleotide random UMIs. Each CDR3 protein gets one entry after TCRdb re-called the 5' RACE reads with MiXCR. The table has under 90,000 distinct CDR3 sequences, about 9.3% seen once. The clonotype was recovered from a man aged 35 to 55 in good health. V is TRBV5-1 and J is TRBJ2-1; D perhaps matches TRBD1 (6 bases). The sample consisted of PBMCs. This CDR3 is CASSLDVIGRGNEQFF. The CDR3 DNA reads as TGCGCCAGCAGCTTGGATGTTATCGGCAGGGGCAATGAGCAGTTCTTC.